The 14 T cell receptor beta chains below were found in one sample sequenced in a study of cytomegalovirus exposure and HLA in healthy donors. PCR was performed using 60 Vbeta and 13 Jbeta primers. Produced via immunoSEQ multiplex PCR; TCRdb's table is partial and in-frame only. The sample's table shows roughly 190,000 clones. The sequenced sample was PBMCs. The source of these receptors is a woman between 18 and 29 years old in good health and CMV-seropositive.

The V call is TRBV29-1, the J call TRBJ1-1, with 10 bases aligning to TRBD1. V was clipped by 3 bases and J by 6 bases; unmatched bases: 7. Looked up from germline, CDR1 is SQVTM and CDR2 is ANQGSEA. The CDR3 runs 14 residues. The CDR3 region has the DNA TGCAGCGTTGATAGAACGACAGGGGGCTCTGAAGCTTTCTTT. It encodes CSVDRTTGGSEAFF.

The CDR3, as DNA: TGTGCCACCAGCAGAGGCGGGAGCTGGGAGACCCAGTACTTC. Residues: CATSRGGSWETQYF. This chain links TRBV15 with TRBJ2-5, with TRBD2 matching 7 bases. Germline CDR1 LNHNV, CDR2 YYDKDF (reference sequence). The V segment lost 1 base and the J segment 5 bases; nucleotides outside the gene matches: 4. This CDR3 comprises 14 residues.

The chain recombines TRBV5-1 with TRBJ1-1; tentatively, D is TRBD1 (5 bases). CDR1 is SGHRS, CDR2 YFSETQ, per germline. V was clipped by 4 bases and J by 1 base, with 11 bases between them. The CDR3 is made up of 14 amino acids. The CDR3 here is CASSVGRGNTEAFF. In nucleotides, the CDR3 is TGCGCCAGCAGCGTGGGACGGGGGAACACTGAAGCTTTCTTT.

The rearrangement links TRBV30 to TRBJ1-4, with D perhaps TRBD1 (6 bases). The V end was cut by 4 bases, the J end by 8 bases, with 14 bases between. The V gene's germline CDR1 is GTSNPN and CDR2 SVGIG (reference sequence). The CDR3 has 13 residues. In DNA form, the CDR3 reads TGTGCCTGGACCCGCGACAGGTTGGAAAAACTGTTTTTT. It is translated as CAWTRDRLEKLFF.

The chain combines TRBV10-2 with TRBJ2-3; 9 nucleotides align to TRBD2. Germline CDR1 WSHSY, CDR2 SAAADI. The ends lost 3 bases at V and 4 bases at J; junction bases unmatched: 20. The CDR3 is 20 residues long. The CDR3 protein is CASSDMASGAGETRADTQYF. The CDR3 DNA follows: TGCGCCAGCAGTGATATGGCTAGCGGGGCCGGGGAGACACGGGCAGATACGCAGTATTTT.

The chain has TRBV5-1 and TRBJ2-1; 9 bases agree with TRBD2. V dropped 4 bases and J dropped 4; count of bases not matched to a gene: 15. This CDR3 spans 18 amino acids. From germline, CDR1 is SGHRS and CDR2 YFSETQ. The CDR3 reads CASSPRAGGPVDYNEQFF. The DNA for the CDR3 is TGCGCCAGCAGCCCTAGAGCGGGAGGCCCGGTAGATTACAATGAGCAGTTCTTC.

The chain recombines TRBV27 with TRBJ1-1; 8 bases fit TRBD1. This CDR3 comprises 14 residues. The germline V gene encodes CDR1 MNHEY and CDR2 SMNVEV (reference sequence). V shed 3 bases and J 4 bases; nucleotides not matched to a gene: 4. CDR3 amino acids: CASSLDRVSTEAFF. CDR3 DNA sequence: TGTGCCAGCAGTTTGGACAGGGTCTCCACTGAAGCTTTCTTT.

The chain combines TRBV5-4 with TRBJ2-7; tentatively, D is TRBD1 (5 bases). Trimming left V 0 bases short and J 2 bases short, with 9 bases between. Germline V gene sequence: CDR1 SGHNT, CDR2 YYREEE (reference sequence). The CDR3 loop spans 14 amino acids. The CDR3 DNA reads TGTGCCAGCAGCTTGGCTAGGGGTACCTACGAGCAGTACTTC. Protein: CASSLARGTYEQYF. Complete variable domain (other parts from reference TRBV5-4 and TRBJ2-7): ETGVTQSPTHLIKTRGQQVTLRCSSQSGHNTVSWYQQALGQGPQFIFQYYREEENGRGNFPPRFSGLQFPNYSSELNVNALELDDSALYLCASSLARGTYEQYFGPGTRLTVT.

V gene TRBV18 combines with J gene TRBJ1-4; D not resolved. The CDR3 is made up of 15 amino acids. The V end was cut by 3 bases, the J end by 0 bases, with 8 bases between. Germline-derived CDR1 and CDR2 are KGHSH and LQKENI. The CDR3 coding sequence is TGTGCCAGCTCACCCGGGTCCGCAACTAATGAAAAACTGTTTTTT. Translation: CASSPGSATNEKLFF. The variable domain in full, with the rest retrieved from reference TRBV18 and TRBJ1-4, is NAGVMQNPRHLVRRRGQEARLRCSPMKGHSHVYWYRQLPEEGLKFMVYLQKENIIDESGMPKERFSAEFPKEGPSILRIQQVVRGDSAAYFCASSPGSATNEKLFFGSGTQLSVL.

The chain combines TRBV7-2 with TRBJ1-2; a possible D gene is TRBD1 (5 bases). Per germline, CDR1 SGHTA and CDR2 FQGNSA. The CDR3 loop spans 15 amino acids. Trimming shortened V by 1 base and J by 5 bases, and 14 bases separated the two germline ends. This CDR3 is CASSLVGQGPYGYTF. The CDR3 DNA sequence: TGTGCCAGCAGCTTAGTCGGTCAGGGCCCTTATGGCTACACCTTC.

The rearrangement joins TRBV23-1 to TRBJ2-7; 8 bases line up with TRBD2. TRBV23-1 is an ORF, and what it does is uncertain. Unmatched junction bases numbered 17, after V lost 3 bases and J lost 7 bases. The CDR3 length is 17 residues. The CDR3 spells CASSHQSGRGLALEQYF. The CDR3 DNA reads as TGCGCCAGCAGTCACCAATCCGGACGCGGACTAGCCCTAGAGCAGTACTTC.

The genes are TRBV6-5 and TRBJ2-5, with TRBD2 as a possible D gene (5 bases). The CDR3 spans 14 residues. Deletions cut 4 bases from V and 5 bases from J, with 14 bases between. CDR1 is MNHEY, CDR2 SVGAGI, per germline. This chain's CDR3 is CASSLIFSGETQYF. CDR3 nucleotide sequence: TGTGCCAGCAGTTTAATTTTTTCGGGGGAGACCCAGTACTTC.

The gene calls are TRBV5-1 and TRBJ2-7, with TRBD1 identical over 7 bases. The CDR3 is made up of 13 amino acids. Germline CDR1 is SGHRS and CDR2 is YFSETQ. The V and J ends lost 4 bases and 2 bases, in that order; junction bases with no gene match: 3. The CDR3 DNA reads TGCGCCAGCAGCGACAGGGACCCCTACGAGCAGTACTTC. This translates into CASSDRDPYEQYF.

This rearrangement joins TRBV2 to TRBJ2-2, with D perhaps matching TRBD2 (6 bases). The CDR3 runs to 13 residues. V lost 6 bases and J lost 4, with 9 bases in between. Germline CDR1 and CDR2: SNHLY and FYNNEI. The CDR3 is CASRREVTGELFF. The CDR3 coding sequence is TGTGCCAGCAGGAGGGAGGTCACCGGGGAGCTGTTTTTT.